This section outlines one TCR beta chain sequence together with its context. Antigen: not known. The source of the sample is a study of blood T cells in healthy people across ages. Study-wide results and limits: CMV infection status of these donors was not known.

Staff drew roughly 10 milliliters of peripheral blood from each donor. The second PCR ran about 6 to 11 cycles with a sample-barcoded 5' primer and J-beta primers. Individual samples furnished no less than 3 million CDR3-containing paired-end reads apiece. TCRdb ran MiXCR on the 5' RACE reads and lists one entry per CDR3 protein. This repertoire shows approximately 1,100,000 distinct CDR3 sequences, over 35% found once; its top ten account for 15% to 20%. Germline CDR1 reads LGHDT; CDR2 reads YNNKEL (reference sequence). This CDR3 region has 17 residues. J is TRBJ2-7 and V is TRBV3-1; D tentatively reads TRBD1 or TRBD2 (7 bases each). The J call may be in error: the DNA end matches TRBJ2-4 better. The receptor was derived from a woman aged 60-70 years in good health. Sequenced material: blood. The CDR3 DNA is TGTGCCAGCAGCCCCCGACAGGGAGGGATAGCCAAAAACATTCAGTACTTC. Amino acids: CASSPRQGGIAKNIQYF.